This record concerns one TCR beta chain sequence. What it binds is unknown. CDR1 is MDHEN and CDR2 is SYDVKM in the germline V gene. The CDR3 consists of 17 residues. The sample originates from a study of cytomegalovirus exposure and HLA in healthy donors. Study results and limitations: According to a later analysis, donors in an Asian-associated ancestry cluster reportedly had fewer N-insertions than the approximately 730-donor mean. V- and J-gene trimming in TCR beta was tied to a missense DCLRE1C variant by an analysis performed later. HLA allele associations emerged for some 16,000 TCR beta sequences in a later analysis, at 0.05 false discovery rate.

The PCR ran on 60 Vbeta and 13 Jbeta primers. In the source study's methods: Among the unique TCR beta chains that a later analysis counted, around 72 million in all, about 11 million were shared. Assay: immunoSEQ multiplex PCR; the TCRdb copy retains only in-frame clones and omits some. V and J calls and clone size come straight from that table; D and trimming were deduced from the DNA. The sample shows under 200,000 clones, approximately 78% of them seen only once. Source material: PBMCs. The chain employs TRBV28 and TRBJ2-5; 13 bases are shared with TRBD2. The assigned J gene may be wrong: the sequence end matches TRBJ2-7 better. This clonotype was obtained from a woman under 30 in good health and CMV-seronegative. CDR3 in DNA: TGTGCCAGCAGTTTGAGGACTAGCGGGAGCAGATCCTACGAGCAGTACTTC. Translating it yields CASSLRTSGSRSYEQYF.